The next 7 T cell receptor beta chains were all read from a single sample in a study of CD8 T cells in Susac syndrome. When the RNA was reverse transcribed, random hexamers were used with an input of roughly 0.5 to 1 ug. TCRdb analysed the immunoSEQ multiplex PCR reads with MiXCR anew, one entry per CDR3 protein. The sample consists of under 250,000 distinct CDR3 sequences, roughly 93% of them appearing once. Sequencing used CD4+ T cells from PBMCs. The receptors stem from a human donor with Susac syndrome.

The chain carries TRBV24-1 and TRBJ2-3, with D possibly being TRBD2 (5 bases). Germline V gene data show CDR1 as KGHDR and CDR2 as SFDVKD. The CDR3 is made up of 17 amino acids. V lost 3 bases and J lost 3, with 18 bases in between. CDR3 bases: TGTGCCACCAGTGATCACCGCTCTAGGTTAGCGACAGATACGCAGTATTTT. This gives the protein CATSDHRSRLATDTQYF.

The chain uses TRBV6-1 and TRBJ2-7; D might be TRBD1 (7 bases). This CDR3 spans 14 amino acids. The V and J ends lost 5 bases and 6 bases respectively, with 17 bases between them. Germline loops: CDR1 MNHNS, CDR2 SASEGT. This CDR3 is CASSPRGESPEQYF. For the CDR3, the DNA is TGTGCCAGCAGTCCCAGGGGGGAAAGTCCCGAGCAGTACTTC.

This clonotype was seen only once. CDR3 coding DNA: TGCGCCAGCAGCCAAGATCTCGCAGGGTGGGAGACCCAGTACTTC. Protein: CASSQDLAGWETQYF. The chain combines TRBV4-3 with TRBJ2-5; the D gene is possibly TRBD1 (5 bases). The CDR3 length is 15 residues. Germline CDR1 is LGHNA and CDR2 is YSLEER. V lost 0 bases and J lost 5, with 13 bases in between.

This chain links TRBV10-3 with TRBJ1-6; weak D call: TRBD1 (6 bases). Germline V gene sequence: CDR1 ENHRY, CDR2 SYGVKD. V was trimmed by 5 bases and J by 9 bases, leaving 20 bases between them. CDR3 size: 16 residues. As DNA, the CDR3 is TGTGCCATCAGTCCTGAGGGGGGTGGCTATGTTTCACCCCTCCACTTT. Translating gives CAISPEGGGYVSPLHF.

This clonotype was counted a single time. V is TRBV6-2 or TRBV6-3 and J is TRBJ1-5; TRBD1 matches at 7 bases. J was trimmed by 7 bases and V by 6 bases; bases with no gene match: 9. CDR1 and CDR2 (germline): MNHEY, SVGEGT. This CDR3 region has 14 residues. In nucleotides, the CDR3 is TGTGCCAGCAGGGGGACAGAGGGAAGCCAGCCCCAGCATTTT. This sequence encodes CASRGTEGSQPQHF.

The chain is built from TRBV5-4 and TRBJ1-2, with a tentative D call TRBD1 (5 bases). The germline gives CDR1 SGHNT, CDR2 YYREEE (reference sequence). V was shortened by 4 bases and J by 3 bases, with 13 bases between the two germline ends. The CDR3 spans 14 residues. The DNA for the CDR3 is TGTGCCAGCAGCCCCCGGGACGCCGACTATGGCTACACCTTC. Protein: CASSPRDADYGYTF. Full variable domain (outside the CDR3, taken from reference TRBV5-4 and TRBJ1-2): ETGVTQSPTHLIKTRGQQVTLRCSSQSGHNTVSWYQQALGQGPQFIFQYYREEENGRGNFPPRFSGLQFPNYSSELNVNALELDDSALYLCASSPRDADYGYTFGSGTRLTVV.

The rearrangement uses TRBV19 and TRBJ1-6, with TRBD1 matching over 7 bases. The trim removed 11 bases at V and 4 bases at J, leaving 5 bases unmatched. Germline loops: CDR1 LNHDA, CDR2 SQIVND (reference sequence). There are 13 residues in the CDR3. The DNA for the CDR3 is TGTGCCGCTTCGGGACAGTATAATTCACCCCTCCACTTT. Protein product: CAASGQYNSPLHF.